Sequencing of this T cell receptor beta chain was carried out in a study of shared clonotypes between healthy human individuals. About this clone: Its antigen is as yet unknown.

Assay used: immunoSEQ multiplex PCR; TCRdb lists only in-frame clones, some missing. The sample has approximately 1,500,000 clones; roughly 98% are singletons. Germline CDR1 and CDR2: SGHTA and FQGNSA. The CDR3 is 15 residues long. V shed 3 bases, J shed 4 bases, and the junction held 0 bases outside the gene matches. Points from the study as a whole: Roughly 5% of naive CD4 clonotypes were shared across four donors. In the sorted subsets, rarefaction showed sequencing was incomplete despite large depth.

The donors, healthy adults who were HIV-negative, had experienced no recent acute infections or vaccinations. The sample was naive CD4+ T cells sorted from blood. Described subset: CD45RA+ positively selected. The rearrangement links TRBV7-2 to TRBJ2-3; 14 bases align to TRBD2. This clonotype was obtained from a man aged 30 to 39 in good health. DNA of the CDR3: TGTGCCAGCAGCTTGACTAGCGGGAGGGCAGATACGCAGTATTTT. This sequence encodes CASSLTSGRADTQYF.